This T cell receptor beta chain appears in the sequencing data of a study of early T cells in non-severe SARS-CoV-2 infection. Study background: The input, bulk RNA from unsorted whole blood, was sequenced, and chains were unpaired. The study, taken as a whole, reports: Lookups in VDJdb leaned toward anti-spike CD8 responses and missed private and CD4 specificities.

Unique molecular identifiers (one per individual cDNA molecule) were attached. MiXCR, run by TCRdb on the 5' RACE reads, gives a single entry per CDR3 protein. This sample has tens of thousands of distinct CDR3 sequences, with 12% found just once. On this clonotype itself: The antigen remains undetermined.

The sequenced material came from whole blood. The source of this sequence is an adult who was a healthcare worker with PCR-confirmed SARS-CoV-2 infection or an uninfected control (not recorded which).

The CDR3 nucleotides are TGTGCCAGCAGCTTAGGACAGGGGGCTGGGAATCAGCCCCAGCATTTT. Protein product: CASSLGQGAGNQPQHF. The chain has TRBV7-6 and TRBJ1-5, with 10 bases lining up with TRBD1. Germline CDR1 SGHVS, CDR2 FNYEAQ. J gave up 4 bases and V 1 base, and 4 bases lay outside the gene matches. CDR3 length equals 16 residues.